Below, 17 T cell receptor beta chains from the same sample are listed, as sequenced in a study of naive and memory T cell subsets. The beta constant-region primer was an equimolar mix of two oligonucleotides covering TRBC1 and TRBC2. Nested alpha and beta constant-region primers with the SP2 primer drove four PCR rounds on ligated cDNA. A single record per CDR3 protein comes from TCRdb applying MiXCR to the UMI-ligation and nested PCR reads. Of roughly 130,000 distinct CDR3 sequences listed, 35% to 45% are singletons. The sample taken for sequencing was central memory CD4+ T cells from blood. The receptor source for this set is a human donor in good health.

This clonotype has just a few counts. V and J are TRBV28 and TRBJ2-6; D gene unclear. Trimming took off 4 bases at V and 5 bases at J, with 3 bases between the two ends. This CDR3 has 12 residues. Germline V gene data show CDR1 as MDHEN and CDR2 as SYDVKM. CDR3 sequence reads: CASSSWANVLTF. For the CDR3, the DNA is TGTGCCAGCAGTTCTTGGGCCAACGTCCTGACTTTC. Combining the CDR3 with reference TRBV28 and TRBJ2-6 gives the whole variable domain DVKVTQSSRYLVKRTGEKVFLECVQDMDHENMFWYRQDPGLGLRLIYFSYDVKMKEKGDIPEGYSVSREKKERFSLILESASTNQTSMYLCASSSWANVLTFGAGSRLTVL.

This chain links TRBV7-3 with TRBJ2-1, with D perhaps TRBD1 (5 bases). Germline V gene lookup returns CDR1 SGHTA and CDR2 FQGTGA. This CDR3 has 19 residues. V was shortened by 1 base and J by 2 bases, with 21 bases between the two germline ends. CDR3 sequence (DNA): TGTGCCAGCAGCTTAAGGCCTATAGGTTCAGGGCCCACCTACAATGAGCAGTTCTTC. Translated: CASSLRPIGSGPTYNEQFF.

This sequence joins TRBV20-1 and TRBJ1-2; 8 bases are a match to TRBD1. The CDR3 consists of 14 residues. The germline V gene encodes CDR1 DFQATT and CDR2 SNEGSKA (reference sequence). The V gene end was trimmed by 5 bases and the J gene end by 0 bases; junction bases not matched to a gene: 5. The CDR3 region is CSAGDRTTNYGYTF. Here the CDR3 DNA reads TGCAGTGCTGGGGACAGGACAACTAACTATGGCTACACCTTC.

V and J are TRBV6-2 or TRBV6-3 and TRBJ2-2; TRBD1 aligns across 12 bases. CDR3 length: 17 residues. J lost 6 bases, V lost 4 bases, and 9 bases had no gene match. Germline-derived CDR1 and CDR2 are MNHEY and SVGEGT. The CDR3 region is CASSSAGTGGASGELFF. CDR3 DNA: TGTGCCAGCAGTTCCGCCGGGACAGGGGGCGCGTCCGGGGAGCTGTTTTTT.

This clonotype has a count of ten or more. V usage is TRBV5-6 and J usage is TRBJ2-7; either TRBD1 or TRBD2 may fit D (6 bases each). This CDR3 contains 15 residues. The V gene's germline CDR1 is SGHDT and CDR2 YYEEEE. V was cut by 6 bases and J by 4 bases, with 20 bases left in between. CDR3 nucleotide sequence: TGTGCCAGCACTCGGGGTCGGAGGGGGTTATACGAGCAGTACTTC. Encoded protein: CASTRGRRGLYEQYF.

As for this clonotype: With a much larger clone just one base away, this may be a read error. This chain connects TRBV2 to TRBJ2-7, with no clear D. Trimming removed 6 bases at V and 3 bases at J, with 9 bases between. In germline, CDR1 is SNHLY, CDR2 FYNNEI. The length of the CDR3 is 12 residues. CDR3 loop: CASSPKVYEQYF. CDR3 DNA sequence: TGTGCCAGCAGCCCTAAGGTCTACGAGCAGTACTTC.

There are many counts of this clonotype. This chain uses TRBV6-5 with TRBJ2-7; D might be TRBD1 (5 bases). The CDR3 has 14 residues. Per the germline V gene, CDR1 is MNHEY and CDR2 is SVGAGI. Trimming stripped 2 bases from V and 4 bases from J, with 12 bases between. CDR3 sequence reads: CASSYIKGKYEQYF. The CDR3 nucleotides read TGTGCCAGCAGTTACATAAAGGGGAAATACGAGCAGTACTTC.

This clonotype was seen a handful of times. The V gene is TRBV5-4, the J gene TRBJ1-1, with TRBD1 identical over 10 bases. V trimming: 4 bases; J trimming: 3 bases; junction bases outside the gene matches: 6. This CDR3 has 15 residues. The germline V gene has CDR1 SGHNT and CDR2 YYREEE (reference sequence). CDR3 coding DNA: TGTGCCAGCAGCCCTCCGGGACAGGGGTACACTGAAGCTTTCTTT. Protein product: CASSPPGQGYTEAFF.

The CDR3 DNA follows: TGCAGCGCGAGAAACACTGAAGCTTTCTTT. Residues: CSARNTEAFF. This chain connects TRBV29-1 to TRBJ1-1; D remains ambiguous. The CDR3 sequence is 10 residues long. CDR1 and CDR2 from the germline V gene are SQVTM and ANQGSEA. With 7 bases removed from V and 2 bases from J, the gap between germline ends came to 5 bases.

This clonotype has only a few counts. The chain links TRBV7-9 to TRBJ2-5; D is undetermined. Germline CDR1 is SEHNR and CDR2 is FQNEAQ (reference sequence). There are 12 residues in the CDR3. V lost 1 base to trimming and J lost 5 bases, with 5 bases between them. CDR3 protein: CASSLVAETQYF. In DNA form, the CDR3 reads TGTGCCAGCAGCTTAGTCGCGGAGACCCAGTACTTC.

The sample holds many counts of this clonotype. For the CDR3, the DNA is TGTGCCATCAGTGGGAACAGGAATTACGAGCAGTACTTC. Translated, it gives CAISGNRNYEQYF. The chain joins TRBV10-3 to TRBJ2-7; possible D gene TRBD1, 5 bases. The CDR3 totals 13 residues. V lost 4 bases and J lost 4, with 11 bases in between. Per germline, CDR1 ENHRY and CDR2 SYGVKD.

This clonotype was seen repeatedly, ten times or more. This chain uses TRBV29-1 with TRBJ2-1; 8 bases align to TRBD2. The CDR3 consists of 18 residues. Germline assignment: CDR1 SQVTM and CDR2 ANQGSEA. The V gene end was trimmed by 3 bases and the J gene end by 4 bases; junction bases not matched to a gene: 17. CDR3: CSVDAPAGTSRVYNEQFF. In nucleotides, the CDR3 is TGCAGCGTTGATGCCCCGGCCGGGACTAGTCGGGTTTACAATGAGCAGTTCTTC.

This chain connects TRBV29-1 to TRBJ2-1; D is uncertain. This CDR3 region has 15 residues. CDR1 is SQVTM, CDR2 ANQGSEA, per germline. The V gene lost 4 bases and the J gene lost 5 bases, with 18 bases spanning the gap. CDR3 region: CSVGKRAAKDNEQFF. In DNA form, the CDR3 reads TGCAGCGTTGGTAAAAGGGCCGCAAAGGACAATGAGCAGTTCTTC.

This clonotype was seen a few times. The chain recombines TRBV28 with TRBJ2-1; the D gene is possibly TRBD2 (5 bases). The length of the CDR3 is 16 residues. V lost 5 bases and J 4 bases, leaving 18 bases between the germline ends. Per the germline V gene, CDR1 is MDHEN and CDR2 is SYDVKM. The CDR3 here is CASSRTEGRWYNEQFF. DNA for the CDR3: TGTGCCAGCAGTCGGACTGAGGGCAGGTGGTACAATGAGCAGTTCTTC.

The gene calls are TRBV5-4 and TRBJ1-2; 7 nucleotides line up with TRBD1. The ends lost 1 base at V and 3 bases at J; junction bases unmatched: 3. The CDR3 is 14 amino acids. Germline V gene lookup returns CDR1 SGHNT and CDR2 YYREEE (reference sequence). DNA for the CDR3: TGTGCCAGCAGCTTGAGGGGGCTCTACTATGGCTACACCTTC. Residues: CASSLRGLYYGYTF.

V gene TRBV29-1 combines with J gene TRBJ2-6, with 8 bases identical to TRBD2. Germline CDR1 is SQVTM and CDR2 is ANQGSEA. The J segment lost 1 base and the V segment lost 5 bases, leaving 7 bases of the junction unmatched. The CDR3 length is 16 residues. This chain's CDR3 is CSVSGGFGSGANVLTF. The CDR3 DNA is TGCAGCGTTTCGGGAGGGTTTGGGTCTGGGGCCAACGTCCTGACTTTC.

CDR3 coding DNA: TGTGCCAGCAGAACAAGGCCGCCAGCACCCCTGTGGGGTAATCACGAGCAGTACTTC. It codes for CASRTRPPAPLWGNHEQYF. This chain joins TRBV6-5 and TRBJ2-7; no clear D gene. The V gene lost 6 bases and the J gene lost 5 bases, with 32 bases spanning the gap. CDR3 length equals 19 residues. Germline-derived CDR1 and CDR2 are MNHEY and SVGAGI.